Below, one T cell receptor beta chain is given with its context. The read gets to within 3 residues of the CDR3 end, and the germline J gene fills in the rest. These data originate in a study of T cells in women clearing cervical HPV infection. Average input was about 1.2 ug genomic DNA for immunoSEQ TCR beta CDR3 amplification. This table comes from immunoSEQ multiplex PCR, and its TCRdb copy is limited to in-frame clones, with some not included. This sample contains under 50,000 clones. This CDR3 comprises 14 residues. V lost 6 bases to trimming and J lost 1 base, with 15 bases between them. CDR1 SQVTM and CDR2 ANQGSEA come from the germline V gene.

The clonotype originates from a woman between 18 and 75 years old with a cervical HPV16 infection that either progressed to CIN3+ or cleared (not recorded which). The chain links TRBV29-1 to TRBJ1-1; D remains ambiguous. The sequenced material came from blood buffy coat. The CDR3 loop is CSVVPLRANTEAFF. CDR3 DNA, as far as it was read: TGCAGCGTCGTCCCCTTGAGGGCGAACACTGAA. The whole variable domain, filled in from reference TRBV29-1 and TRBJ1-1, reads SAVISQKPSRDICQRGTSLTIQCQVDSQVTMMFWYRQQPGQSLTLIATANQGSEATYESGFVIDKFPISRPNLTFSTLTVSNMSPEDSSIYLCSVVPLRANTEAFFGQGTRLTVV.